This TCR beta chain was sequenced for a study of identical twins. Overall study results and limits: Instead of following the same donors, the conclusions were based on cross-sectional statistical analysis. Beta out-of-frame sequences displayed a weaker excess of sharing between twins.

Template switching created a universal primer site, and the cDNA included unique molecular identifiers. Each CDR3 protein gets one entry after TCRdb re-called the 5' RACE reads with MiXCR. The data hold 400,000 to 500,000 distinct CDR3 sequences, with around a sixth observed a single time. Per the germline V gene, CDR1 is MDHEN and CDR2 is SYDVKM. This CDR3 comprises 16 residues. With 7 bases clipped from V and 1 base from J, the junction kept 11 bases outside the gene matches. The sample holds many counts of this clonotype. What it binds is unknown. The material sequenced was naive T cells sorted from blood. The TCR originated in a man between 50 and 59 years old in good health. The chain employs TRBV28 and TRBJ2-7, with 9 nucleotides matching TRBD1. Written as DNA, the CDR3 is TGTGCCAGCAACTCACCGTGGACAGGGGAGTCCTACGAGCAGTACTTC. It encodes CASNSPWTGESYEQYF.